The clone carrying this TCR beta chain was seen repeatedly, ten times or more. What it binds is unknown. Using RNA transcripts as the source, TCR beta CDR3 regions were amplified. A set of HTBI primers served as the primers for a first-round RT-PCR of the TCR CDR3. One entry per CDR3 protein results from TCRdb running MiXCR on the multiplex PCR reads. The sample yields about 420,000 distinct CDR3 sequences, 15% to 19% seen once. Pregnant or lactating patients were excluded, as were those with uncontrolled infection or other autoimmune disease. CDR3 length equals 17 residues. After removal of 3 bases from V and 1 base from J, the junction contained 7 bases not matched to a gene. The germline V gene has CDR1 DFQATT and CDR2 SNEGSKA (reference sequence). This record belongs to a study of T cells in Graves' hyperthyroidism and ophthalmopathy. Study-wide background: The initial diagnosis was the point when peripheral blood was collected, ahead of any treatment. The study, taken as a whole, reports: Ophthalmopathy and stable hyperthyroidism were told apart by a 13 V-J model. A median about 7 months before onset, the model predicted ophthalmopathy.

Sequencing was performed on blood. The gene calls are TRBV20-1 and TRBJ2-1; 12 nucleotides align to TRBD2. This TCR came from a woman younger than 30 with Graves' hyperthyroidism. In DNA form, the CDR3 reads TGCAGTGCTAGTTCTAGCGGGGGGGCCGAGTCCTACAATGAGCAGTTCTTC. Amino acid sequence: CSASSSGGAESYNEQFF.